This T cell receptor (beta chain) was documented in a study of shared clonotypes between healthy human individuals. Study details: Each donor had three CD4 naive, three CD4 memory, two CD8 naive and one CD8 memory plate. The study's findings and limits: Sharing across four donors was seen in around 5% of naive CD4 clonotypes.

There are 14 residues in the CDR3. Trimming shortened V by 4 bases and J by 1 base, and 11 bases separated the two germline ends. Germline V gives CDR1 SGHRS, CDR2 YFSETQ. Notes on this clone: Its antigen is as yet unknown. Other DNA sequences from this sample encode an identical CDR3 as well.

Sequencing was performed with immunoSEQ multiplex PCR; in TCRdb, only in-frame clones are kept and a portion is missing. The repertoire includes about 2.4 million clones, over 85% of them detected once, and 0.36% sits in the top ten. The material sequenced was naive CD4+ T cells from PBMCs. Subset in this sample: CD45RA+ positively selected. This sequence joins TRBV5-1 and TRBJ1-1; D unclear. This clonotype was sampled from a man aged 18 to 29 in good health. Some clones in this sample may be carry-over from other donors' samples. The DNA of the CDR3 is TGCGCCAGCAGCCCGGGAGGCCCGAACACTGAAGCTTTCTTT. The encoded protein is CASSPGGPNTEAFF.